Below are 5 T cell receptor beta chains sequenced from a single sample in a study of blood T cell repertoires in COVID-19 (dated by TCRdb to the early 2020s). To prepare the library, the immunoSEQ multiplex PCR assay was applied. TCRdb's version of the immuneACCESS table is confined to in-frame rearrangements and falls short of the full clone set. An unresolved V gene accounts for under half of the shortfall where checked; the remainder is of unknown origin. In this sample the table shows some 300,000 clones, just under 90% of which occur a single time. Of the sample, roughly 2.9% is held by the ten largest clones. Sequencing was performed on PBMCs or T cells enriched from blood (not recorded which). The receptors shown here come from a woman between 50 and 59 years old who had been exposed to COVID-19.

The V and J genes are TRBV15 and TRBJ2-1; 8 nucleotides align to TRBD2. V shed 1 base and J 3 bases; nucleotides not matched to a gene: 8. The germline CDR1 and CDR2 sequences are LNHNV and YYDKDF (reference sequence). The CDR3 has 17 residues. The DNA for the CDR3 is TGTGCCACCAGCAGAGGAGTCCCGGGGGGGAACTACAATGAGCAGTTCTTC. It is translated as CATSRGVPGGNYNEQFF.

This clone was picked up a small number of times. The J gene is TRBJ1-1, the V gene TRBV2; D unclear. V lost 2 bases, J lost 0 bases, and 10 bases lay in between. The CDR3 runs to 15 residues. Germline loops: CDR1 SNHLY, CDR2 FYNNEI. CDR3 sequence reads: CASSEPLEVNTEAFF. CDR3 DNA sequence: TGTGCCAGCAGTGAACCTTTAGAGGTGAACACTGAAGCTTTCTTT. The full variable domain, rest sourced from reference TRBV2 and TRBJ1-1, is EPEVTQTPSHQVTQMGQEVILRCVPISNHLYFYWYRQILGQKVEFLVSFYNNEISEKSEIFDDQFSVERPDGSNFTLKIRSTKLEDSAMYFCASSEPLEVNTEAFFGQGTRLTVV.

V is TRBV28 and J is TRBJ2-7; TRBD2 aligns across 8 bases. The germline V gene has CDR1 MDHEN and CDR2 SYDVKM. Trimming took 7 bases from V and 5 from J; bases not matched to a gene: 7. The CDR3 sequence is 13 residues long. The CDR3 loop reads CASNFRGGNEQYF. In DNA form, the CDR3 reads TGTGCCAGCAACTTTCGGGGGGGGAACGAGCAGTACTTC.

The genes are TRBV3-1 (or the pseudogene TRBV3-2) and TRBJ2-2; TRBD2 is a possible D gene (5 bases). The germline V gene has CDR1 LGHDT and CDR2 YNNKEL (reference sequence). V was shortened by 2 bases and J by 4 bases, with 8 bases between the two germline ends. The CDR3 sequence is 14 residues long. This chain's CDR3 is CASSQPGGTGELFF. CDR3 in DNA: TGTGCCAGCAGCCAACCTGGAGGCACCGGGGAGCTGTTTTTT.

This clone was counted a single time. The chain links TRBV29-1 to TRBJ1-4; 7 bases match TRBD1. CDR1 and CDR2 (germline): SQVTM, ANQGSEA. V shed 7 bases, J shed 0 bases, and the junction held 8 bases outside the gene matches. The CDR3 is 15 residues long. CDR3 in amino acids: CSAGTVLTTNEKLFF. As DNA, the CDR3 is TGCAGCGCCGGGACAGTACTTACAACTAATGAAAAACTGTTTTTT.